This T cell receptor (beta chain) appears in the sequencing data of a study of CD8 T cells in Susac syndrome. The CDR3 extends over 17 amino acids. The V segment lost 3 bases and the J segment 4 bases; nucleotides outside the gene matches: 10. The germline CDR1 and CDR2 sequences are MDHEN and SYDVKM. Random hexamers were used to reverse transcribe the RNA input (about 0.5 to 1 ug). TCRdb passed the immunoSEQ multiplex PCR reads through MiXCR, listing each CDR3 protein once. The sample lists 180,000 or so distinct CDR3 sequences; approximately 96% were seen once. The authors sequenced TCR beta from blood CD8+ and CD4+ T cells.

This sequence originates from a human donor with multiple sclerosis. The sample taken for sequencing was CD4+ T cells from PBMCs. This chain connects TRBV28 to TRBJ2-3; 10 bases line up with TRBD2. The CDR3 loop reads CASSFRPGLAEPDTQYF. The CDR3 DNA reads TGTGCCAGCAGTTTCCGCCCCGGACTAGCGGAACCAGATACGCAGTATTTT.